These T cell receptor beta chains were read from a single sample in a study of regulatory T cells in long-lasting Graves disease. TCRdb redid the calling of the multiplex PCR reads with MiXCR, one entry per CDR3 protein. In the table there are about 440,000 distinct CDR3 sequences, more than 13% of which are singletons. These same records also appear under a second study, on T cells in Graves' hyperthyroidism and ophthalmopathy.

The sample consisted of peripheral blood mononuclear cells (PBMCs), taken at new diagnosis, from a patient treated with antithyroid drugs. Receptors originate from a woman aged 25 to 45 with Graves disease. Both conserved end residues are part of each CDR3. D genes are given only for firm matches. Size values are once, few and many counts, or a class for expanded clones, and some rows have none.

clone_size | j_call | d_call | v_call | cdr3_aa | cdr3_nt
many | TRBJ2-7 | NA | TRBV27 | CARGTLSYEQYF | TGTGCCAGGGGGACTCTTTCCTACGAGCAGTACTTC
many | TRBJ2-1 | NA | TRBV5-1 | CASTPGTSTYNEQFF | TGCGCCAGCACACCTGGGACAAGTACCTACAATGAGCAGTTCTTC
once | TRBJ2-5 | TRBD1 | TRBV20-1 | CSATNPGQGVEETQYF | TGCAGTGCTACTAACCCGGGACAGGGGGTTGAAGAGACCCAGTACTTC
few | TRBJ2-2 | TRBD2 | TRBV9 | CASSEPSGLATAANTGELFF | TGTGCCAGCAGTGAACCGTCGGGACTAGCGACCGCCGCGAACACCGGGGAGCTGTTTTTT
many | TRBJ2-2 | NA | TRBV12-3/TRBV12-4 | CASSRTANTGELFF | TGTGCCAGCAGCCGGACAGCGAACACCGGGGAGCTGTTTTTT
many | TRBJ2-3 | TRBD2 | TRBV28 | CASRPDQAGVEDTQYF | TGTGCCAGCCGCCCCGACCAAGCGGGAGTAGAAGATACGCAGTATTTT
NA | TRBJ2-2 | NA | TRBV11-3 | CASSLMTGGTGELFF | TGTGCCAGCAGCTTGATGACAGGAGGTACCGGGGAGCTGTTTTTT
NA | TRBJ2-1 | NA | TRBV11-2 | CASSLEVLPGNEQFF | TGTGCCAGCAGCTTAGAAGTCCTCCCCGGCAATGAGCAGTTCTTC
few | TRBJ2-7 | NA | TRBV20-1 | CSADSGLTPTYEQYF | TGCAGTGCTGACTCAGGACTAACCCCAACATACGAGCAGTACTTC
few | TRBJ2-3 | NA | TRBV9 | CASSVDHGPTDTQYF | TGTGCCAGCAGCGTCGATCATGGACCGACAGATACGCAGTATTTT
NA | TRBJ1-1 | NA | TRBV10-1 | CASSEGPFPNEAFF | TGCGCCAGCAGTGAGGGGCCCTTTCCAAATGAAGCTTTCTTT
many | TRBJ2-1 | TRBD2 | TRBV6-2/TRBV6-3 | CASSYDPTSGRIYNEQFF | TGTGCCAGCAGTTACGATCCCACTAGCGGGAGAATCTACAATGAGCAGTTCTTC
many | TRBJ1-5 | NA | TRBV28 | CASSKDVPQHF | TGTGCCAGCAGTAAGGATGTGCCCCAGCATTTT
many | TRBJ1-1 | NA | TRBV6-1 | CASRGVDTEAFF | TGTGCCAGCCGGGGGGTAGACACTGAAGCTTTCTTT
few | TRBJ1-1 | TRBD1 | TRBV12-3/TRBV12-4 | CASSPRTGGNTEAFF | TGTGCCAGCAGTCCCCGGACAGGGGGGAACACTGAAGCTTTCTTT
NA | TRBJ2-7 | NA | TRBV20-1 | CSARFLSSYEQYF | TGCAGTGCTAGATTTCTTAGCTCCTACGAGCAGTACTTC
many | TRBJ2-1 | NA | TRBV6-2/TRBV6-3 | CASSYRTEQFF | TGTGCCAGCAGTTACAGGACCGAGCAGTTCTTC
few | TRBJ1-5 | NA | TRBV20-1 | CSANTGNSNQPQHF | TGCAGTGCAAATACAGGGAATAGCAATCAGCCCCAGCATTTT
once | TRBJ2-2 | NA | TRBV6-2/TRBV6-3 | CASSFGRGNTGELFF | TGTGCCAGCAGCTTCGGCAGGGGAAACACCGGGGAGCTGTTTTTT
many | TRBJ1-1 | NA | TRBV5-6 | CASSLVDRMNTEAFF | TGTGCCAGCAGCTTGGTCGACAGGATGAACACTGAAGCTTTCTTT
many | TRBJ2-7 | TRBD1 | TRBV11-2 | CASSPHGTGAVENEQYF | TGTGCCAGCAGCCCACACGGGACAGGGGCGGTCGAAAACGAGCAGTACTTC
NA | TRBJ2-7 | TRBD2 | TRBV14 | CASSQKGLAVQYF | TGTGCCAGCAGCCAAAAGGGACTAGCGGTGCAGTACTTC
many | TRBJ2-7 | TRBD2 | TRBV7-9 | CASSSGGQGRDEQYF | TGTGCCAGCAGCTCGGGGGGGCAGGGGAGGGACGAGCAGTACTTC
few | TRBJ1-5 | TRBD1 | TRBV18 | CASPPDSMTGANQPQHF | TGTGCCAGCCCACCGGATTCGATGACAGGGGCGAATCAGCCCCAGCATTTT
many | TRBJ2-7 | NA | TRBV2 | CASSDGVAYEQYF | TGTGCCAGCAGTGATGGGGTGGCCTACGAGCAGTACTTC
many | TRBJ2-7 | TRBD2 | TRBV5-1 | CASSLARREGSYEQYF | TGCGCCAGCAGCTTGGCGCGGAGGGAGGGGTCCTACGAGCAGTACTTC
NA | TRBJ1-2 | NA | TRBV19 | CASSGVGDGYTF | TGTGCCAGTAGTGGGGTAGGGGATGGCTACACCTTC
many | TRBJ2-7 | NA | TRBV20-1 | CSAFSGEWDEQYF | TGCAGTGCTTTTAGCGGTGAGTGGGACGAGCAGTACTTC
many | TRBJ1-5 | NA | TRBV30 | CAWSGNSQPQHF | TGTGCCTGGAGTGGGAACAGTCAGCCCCAGCATTTT
NA | TRBJ2-2 | NA | TRBV7-9 | CASSYSNEITGELFF | TGTGCCAGCAGCTACTCGAATGAGATCACCGGGGAGCTGTTTTTT
many | TRBJ1-5 | NA | TRBV12-3/TRBV12-4 | CASSIRQSNQPQHF | TGTGCCAGCAGTATCCGACAGAGCAATCAGCCCCAGCATTTT
NA | TRBJ2-7 | TRBD2 | TRBV10-3 | CAISLSGKAYEQYF | TGTGCCATCAGCCTTAGCGGGAAAGCCTACGAGCAGTACTTC
NA | TRBJ2-3 | TRBD2 | TRBV9 | CASSDGTSGNTQYF | TGTGCCAGCAGTGATGGGACTAGCGGAAATACGCAGTATTTT
many | TRBJ2-7 | NA | TRBV20-1 | CSALVGLGQYF | TGCAGTGCTCTGGTCGGGCTGGGGCAGTACTTC
NA | TRBJ2-1 | TRBD2 | TRBV10-3 | CAISESLADYNEQFF | TGTGCCATCAGTGAGTCTCTAGCGGATTACAATGAGCAGTTCTTC
NA | TRBJ2-7 | NA | TRBV13 | CASSDRTAAREQYF | TGTGCCAGCAGCGACAGGACAGCGGCTAGAGAGCAGTACTTC
NA | TRBJ2-1 | TRBD2 | TRBV12-3/TRBV12-4 | CASRTGGKYEQFF | TGTGCCAGCAGGACCGGGGGGAAGTATGAGCAGTTCTTC
NA | TRBJ2-6 | NA | TRBV12-3/TRBV12-4 | CASSSPGGANVLTF | TGTGCCAGCAGTTCCCCGGGGGGGGCCAACGTCCTGACTTTC
many | TRBJ2-1 | NA | TRBV5-5 | CASSLAGEQEIDF | TGTGCCAGCAGCTTGGCCGGGGAGCAGGAGATTGACTTC
NA | TRBJ2-1 | NA | TRBV7-3 | CASSSTPGREQFF | TGTGCCAGCAGCTCAACGCCGGGGAGAGAGCAGTTCTTC